Following are 9 T cell receptor beta chains from one sample sequenced in a study of T cells in Graves' hyperthyroidism and ophthalmopathy. Amplified TCR beta CDR3 regions derived from RNA transcripts. The HTBI primer set was used in a first-round RT-PCR of the TCR CDR3. TCRdb reprocessed the multiplex PCR reads with MiXCR, giving one entry per CDR3 protein. The table shows 300,000 to 400,000 distinct CDR3 sequences, with more than 14% occurring only once. The sample was blood. The receptors here all came from a woman between 25 and 40 years old with Graves' ophthalmopathy.

The table lists this clonotype with many counts. The V call is TRBV9, the J call TRBJ2-5; maybe TRBD1 (5 bases). The CDR3 is made up of 16 amino acids. Trimming took off 4 bases at V and 2 bases at J, with 18 bases between the two ends. Germline assignment: CDR1 SGDLS and CDR2 YYNGEE. Here the CDR3 DNA reads TGTGCCAGCAGCCCGTGGACAATCGGAAAGCAAGAGACCCAGTACTTC. It specifies CASSPWTIGKQETQYF.

In this sample, this clonotype turned up a few times. At one end, the junction sequence differs from germline, possibly due to a read error. This sequence joins TRBV9 and TRBJ2-7, with D possibly being TRBD2 (5 bases). The CDR3 sequence is 13 residues long. In germline, CDR1 is SGDLS, CDR2 YYNGEE. The CDR3 is CASSGRLSDEQYF. CDR3 DNA sequence: TGTGCCAGCAGCGGGAGGCTCTCCGACGAGCAGTACTTC.

This chain uses TRBV6-4 with TRBJ2-3; a weak D match, TRBD1 (5 bases). V was trimmed by 0 bases and J by 2 bases, leaving 6 bases between them. The CDR3 has 14 amino acids. Looked up from germline, CDR1 is MRHNA and CDR2 is SNTAGT. CDR3 DNA sequence: TGTGCCAGCAGTGACTCAGGGGCCACAGATACGCAGTATTTT. Translated: CASSDSGATDTQYF.

This clonotype was detected ten times or more. The chain joins TRBV30 to TRBJ1-4, with D unclear. Germline CDR1 reads GTSNPN; CDR2 reads SVGIG (reference sequence). This CDR3 has 13 amino acids. Trimming took off 0 bases at V and 5 bases at J, with 7 bases between the two ends. CDR3 DNA sequence: TGTGCCTGGAGTGTACTCTGGAATGAAAAACTGTTTTTT. Residues: CAWSVLWNEKLFF. Full variable domain (remainder filled in from reference TRBV30 and TRBJ1-4): SQTIHQWPATLVQPVGSPLSLECTVEGTSNPNLYWYRQAAGRGLQLLFYSVGIGQISSEVPQNLSASRPQDRQFILSSKKLLLSDSGFYLCAWSVLWNEKLFFGSGTQLSVL.

This clonotype was found many times. V and J are TRBV6-1 and TRBJ2-5, with TRBD2 matching 16 bases. This CDR3 contains 19 residues. V lost 8 bases and J lost 5; bases outside the gene matches: 17. Germline V gene lookup returns CDR1 MNHNS and CDR2 SASEGT. The CDR3 loop reads CASSPPAGLAGGVRETQYF. The CDR3 DNA sequence: TGTGCCAGCTCACCCCCGGCGGGACTAGCGGGGGGGGTGAGGGAGACCCAGTACTTC.

This clonotype has a count of ten or more. The CDR3 nucleotides are TGTGCCAGCAGACCTCGCGGGATTAGCACAGATACGCAGTATTTT. This gives the protein CASRPRGISTDTQYF. This rearrangement joins TRBV7-9 to TRBJ2-3, with D possibly being TRBD2 (6 bases). Per the germline V gene, CDR1 is SEHNR and CDR2 is FQNEAQ (reference sequence). Trimming left V 6 bases short and J 0 bases short, with 13 bases between. The length of the CDR3 is 15 residues.

This clonotype was seen ten or more times. V usage is TRBV6-1 and J usage is TRBJ2-7; 9 nucleotides agree with TRBD1. Germline V gene lookup returns CDR1 MNHNS and CDR2 SASEGT. This CDR3 comprises 14 residues. Germline trimming cut 6 bases from V and 2 bases from J; bases unmatched to any gene: 5. DNA of the CDR3: TGTGCCAGCAGGACCGGGACAGGGCCCTACGAGCAGTACTTC. It translates to CASRTGTGPYEQYF.

This clonotype was picked up many times. This chain uses TRBV28 with TRBJ1-2; D uncertain. Germline V lookup: CDR1 MDHEN, CDR2 SYDVKM. Deletions cut 6 bases from V and 6 bases from J, with 17 bases between. The CDR3 runs 14 residues. The CDR3 nucleotides are TGTGCCAGCAGCGATACTGGACTTCCTCATGGCTACACCTTC. Protein sequence: CASSDTGLPHGYTF.

A few counts support this clonotype. The rearrangement links TRBV20-1 to TRBJ1-2; D is perhaps TRBD1 (5 bases). The V gene's germline CDR1 is DFQATT and CDR2 SNEGSKA (reference sequence). The CDR3 has 16 amino acids. The germline V and J ends were trimmed by 0 bases and 4 bases, with 18 bases remaining between them. The CDR3 DNA follows: TGCAGTGCTAGAGATCACGGAAGGGGAGAATTCTATGGCTACACCTTC. As protein: CSARDHGRGEFYGYTF.